This T cell receptor (beta chain) was recorded in a study of response to subunit inactivated influenza vaccine. Germline-derived CDR1 and CDR2 are SGHRS and YFSETQ. The CDR3 totals 15 residues. Trimming cost V 2 bases and J 0 bases, with 12 bases left between them. From the RT-PCR reads, TCRdb called clonotypes with MiXCR, one entry per CDR3 protein. The sample holds more than 500,000 distinct CDR3 sequences; approximately 10% are singletons and the top ten take approximately 9.9%. This clonotype was picked up many times. These data are also associated with another study on T cells expressing NK-cell markers. This second study notes: 5'RACE template switching with UMIs produced the TCR beta cDNA.

The chain has TRBV5-1 and TRBJ2-7; no reliable D call. The sample was PBMCs from blood, taken on the day of vaccination. The source is a man between 45 and 60 years old who received an inactivated influenza vaccine. CDR3 nucleotide sequence: TGCGCCAGCAGCTTATCTGGAACCAGCTCCTACGAGCAGTACTTC. Translation gives CASSLSGTSSYEQYF.